The 8 T cell receptor beta chains below come from one sample, sequenced in a study of identical twins. In TCRdb, the 5' RACE reads were re-called with MiXCR into one record per CDR3 protein. The sample yields hundreds of thousands of distinct CDR3 sequences, over 5% seen once. Input material: naive T cells sorted from blood. The receptor source for this set is a man aged 18 to 30 in good health.

This clonotype was seen more than once but under ten times. This chain uses TRBV20-1 with TRBJ2-2; 7 nucleotides align to TRBD1. CDR1 is DFQATT, CDR2 SNEGSKA, per germline (reference sequence). J lost 3 bases, V lost 5 bases, and 6 bases had no gene match. The CDR3 has 14 amino acids. CDR3 region: CSAGGDRDTGELFF. DNA for the CDR3: TGCAGTGCTGGTGGGGACAGAGACACCGGGGAGCTGTTTTTT.

The chain employs TRBV28 and TRBJ1-2; possibly TRBD1 for D (6 bases). Germline V gene data show CDR1 as MDHEN and CDR2 as SYDVKM. Deletions cut 6 bases from V and 4 bases from J, with 18 bases between. The CDR3 is 15 residues long. Written as DNA, the CDR3 is TGTGCCAGCAGCCCACAGGGTCTCTCGAGCTATGGCTACACCTTC. Protein: CASSPQGLSSYGYTF.

The sample holds many counts of this clonotype. The chain carries TRBV12-3 or TRBV12-4 and TRBJ2-7, with 10 bases fitting TRBD2. Trimming cost V 4 bases and J 7 bases; bases outside gene matches: 1. The CDR3 totals 12 residues. The CDR3 DNA sequence: TGTGCCAGCAGTTCGGGACTAGCGGAGCAGTACGTC. Protein sequence: CASSSGLAEQYV.

Concerning this clonotype: Given a much more abundant clone one base away, this may be a read error. V and J are TRBV4-1 and TRBJ2-1, with 11 bases matching TRBD2. Germline CDR1 and CDR2: MGHRA and YSYEKL. The CDR3 is 16 amino acids. The CDR3 coding sequence is TGCGCCAGCAGCCAAGAGGGACTAGCGGAGTACAATAAGCAGTTCTTC. Amino acid sequence: CASSQEGLAEYNKQFF.

This clonotype was seen repeatedly, ten times or more. The chain employs TRBV12-3 or TRBV12-4 and TRBJ2-5; 8 bases align to TRBD2. Trimming cost V 4 bases and J 6 bases; bases outside gene matches: 7. The CDR3 spans 14 residues. The CDR3 spells CASSYGAGGQTQYF. Here the CDR3 DNA reads TGTGCCAGCAGTTATGGCGCGGGAGGACAGACCCAGTACTTC.

This clonotype was observed at least ten times. V is TRBV6-1 and J is TRBJ1-3, with 10 bases lining up with TRBD1. Per the germline V gene, CDR1 is MNHNS and CDR2 is SASEGT. With V trimmed by 5 bases and J by 2 bases, 3 bases remained unmatched. This CDR3 contains 15 residues. The CDR3: CASSQDRGPGNTIYF. In DNA, the CDR3 is TGTGCCAGCAGTCAAGACAGGGGGCCTGGAAACACCATATATTTT.

At least ten counts were recorded for this clonotype. The rearrangement joins TRBV29-1 to TRBJ2-1, with D perhaps TRBD1 (6 bases). Trimming removed 4 bases at V and 5 bases at J, with 12 bases between. Germline values: CDR1 SQVTM, CDR2 ANQGSEA. The CDR3 extends over 13 amino acids. The CDR3 reads CSVGGRQNNEQFF. The CDR3 bases are TGCAGCGTTGGGGGGCGCCAGAACAATGAGCAGTTCTTC.

This clonotype was detected ten times or more. This chain links TRBV5-1 with TRBJ2-7; TRBD1 aligns across 10 bases. V lost 4 bases to trimming and J lost 3 bases; unmatched junction nucleotides: 7. Germline lookup yields CDR1 SGHRS and CDR2 YFSETQ. This CDR3 has 15 amino acids. CDR3 sequence reads: CASSLRQGANYEQYF. The CDR3 DNA reads as TGCGCCAGCAGCCTGCGACAGGGGGCAAACTACGAGCAGTACTTC.